Sequencing of this T cell receptor beta chain was carried out in a study of identical twins. Overall study findings and caveats: Beta clonotypes that were abundant in cord blood contained fewer insertions, a pattern absent from memory repertoires.

This clonotype was seen ten or more times. Its antigen is as yet unknown. Each CDR3 protein gets one entry after TCRdb re-called the 5' RACE reads with MiXCR. Of fewer than 650,000 distinct CDR3 sequences in the sample, 7.5% to 10% are singletons; the top ten hold approximately 3%. Germline V gene sequence: CDR1 LGHDT, CDR2 YNNKEL (reference sequence). V shed 4 bases and J shed 0 bases, with 12 bases lying between them. This CDR3 contains 15 residues. These records were also assigned to another study, of yellow fever vaccine responses in identical twins.

Sequences were obtained from PBMCs. The chain uses TRBV3-1 and TRBJ2-5; D might be TRBD2 (6 bases). This receptor was taken from a young woman in good health. This CDR3 is CASSRLAGYQETQYF. CDR3 DNA: TGTGCCAGCAGCCGTCTTGCGGGGTACCAAGAGACCCAGTACTTC.